This T cell receptor beta chain was profiled in a study of regulatory T cells in long-lasting Graves disease. The CDR3 runs 15 residues. Looked up from germline, CDR1 is MNHEY and CDR2 is SVGEGT. With V trimmed by 0 bases and J by 3 bases, 1 base remained unmatched. This clonotype was seen at least ten times. The time point was: newly diagnosed GD, antithyroid drugs for less than 3 months. Researchers made the TCR library from RNA that was extracted from PBMCs. To make TCR beta libraries, researchers used iRepertoire HTBI primers and Arm-PCR of CDR3 regions. One entry per CDR3 protein results from TCRdb running MiXCR on the multiplex PCR reads. The sample has over 450,000 distinct CDR3 sequences, more than 10% seen once. These data were likewise used in another study, on T cells in Graves' hyperthyroidism and ophthalmopathy.

V gene TRBV6-2 or TRBV6-3 combines with J gene TRBJ2-1, with 8 positions matching TRBD2. The TCR originated in a young woman with Graves disease. Sample: peripheral blood mononuclear cells (PBMCs), taken at new diagnosis, from a patient treated with antithyroid drugs. The CDR3 DNA is TGTGCCAGCAGTTACTCACTAGCGGTCTACAATGAGCAGTTCTTC. Translated, it gives CASSYSLAVYNEQFF.